This TCR beta chain was recovered during a study of monozygotic twins with inflammatory bowel disease. As concerns this clonotype: Its specificity is unknown.

Both TCRalpha and TCRbeta cDNA were subjected to two nested PCRs lasting around 15 and 9 cycles. TCRdb reprocessed the 5' RACE reads, with one entry per CDR3 protein and no DNA. The sample table includes under 200,000 distinct CDR3 sequences. The V gene's germline CDR1 is SGHTA and CDR2 FQGNSA. The CDR3 totals 15 residues. The study, taken as a whole, reports: T cell subtypes that differed could not be told apart. There were differing immunosuppressive treatments, which may have added variability to patient repertoires.

Sequencing input: blood. This TCR was recovered from a human donor with ulcerative colitis or Crohn's disease, or a healthy co-twin of an affected twin (not recorded which). The gene calls are TRBV7-2 and TRBJ1-4. CDR3 loop: CASRSRRTSFEKLFF.